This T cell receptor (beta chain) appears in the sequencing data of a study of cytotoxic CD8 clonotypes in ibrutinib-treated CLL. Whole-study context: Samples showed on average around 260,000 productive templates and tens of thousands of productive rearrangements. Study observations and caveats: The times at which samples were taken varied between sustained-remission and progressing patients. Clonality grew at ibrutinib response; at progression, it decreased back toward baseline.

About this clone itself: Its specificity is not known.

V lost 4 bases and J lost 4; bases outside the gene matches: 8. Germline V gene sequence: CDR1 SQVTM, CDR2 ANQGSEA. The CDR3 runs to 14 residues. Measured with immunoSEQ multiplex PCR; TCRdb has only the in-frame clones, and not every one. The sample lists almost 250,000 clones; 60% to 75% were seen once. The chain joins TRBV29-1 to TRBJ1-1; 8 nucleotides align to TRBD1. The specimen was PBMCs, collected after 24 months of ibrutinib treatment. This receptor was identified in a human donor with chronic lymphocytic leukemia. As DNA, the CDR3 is TGCAGCGTTGGGGTGAGCACAGGGGGCACTGAAGCTTTCTTT. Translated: CSVGVSTGGTEAFF.